The clone carrying this T cell receptor beta chain has just a few counts. Germline and junction disagree at one end, which may indicate a read error. Original methodology: Amplifying reference gene primers gave estimates of nucleated cell counts. Clones were sequenced by immunoSEQ multiplex PCR, and TCRdb holds only the in-frame ones, with some missing. The DNA was the basis for D and trimming; V, J and clone size are from that table. Of roughly 700,000 clones in the sample, 75% to 90% were seen once. The entry originates in a study of blood T cell repertoires in COVID-19. Background on the study: There were acute and convalescent COVID-19 samples, and they came from the United States, Italy and Spain.

Germline V gene lookup returns CDR1 MNHEY and CDR2 SVGAGI. CDR3 length: 13 residues. Sequencing was done on a sample of peripheral blood. The chain couples TRBV6-5 to TRBJ1-1; the D is unclear. This sequence originates from a woman younger than 35 with acute or convalescent COVID-19. CDR3: CASSDSAVTEAFF. The CDR3 nucleotides read TGTGCCAGCAGTGACTCGGCAGTCACTGAAGCTTTCTTT.